This entry describes one TCR beta chain. The PCR made use of 60 Vbeta and 13 Jbeta primers. Data came from immunoSEQ multiplex PCR; TCRdb stores just in-frame clones and leaves some out. Of 120,000 to 150,000 clones listed, approximately 80% are singletons. The source of the sample is a study of cytomegalovirus exposure and HLA in healthy donors. The CDR3 is made up of 15 amino acids. The J segment lost 3 bases and the V segment lost 4 bases, leaving 7 bases of the junction unmatched. The V gene's germline CDR1 is KGHSH and CDR2 LQKENI. This TCR derives from a woman aged 40 to 50 in good health and CMV-seropositive. The chain joins TRBV18 to TRBJ2-7; 9 positions match TRBD1. The sample consisted of PBMCs. CDR3 sequence reads: CASSRPGQGGYEQYF. The CDR3 bases are TGTGCCAGCTCACGGCCGGGACAGGGTGGCTACGAGCAGTACTTC.